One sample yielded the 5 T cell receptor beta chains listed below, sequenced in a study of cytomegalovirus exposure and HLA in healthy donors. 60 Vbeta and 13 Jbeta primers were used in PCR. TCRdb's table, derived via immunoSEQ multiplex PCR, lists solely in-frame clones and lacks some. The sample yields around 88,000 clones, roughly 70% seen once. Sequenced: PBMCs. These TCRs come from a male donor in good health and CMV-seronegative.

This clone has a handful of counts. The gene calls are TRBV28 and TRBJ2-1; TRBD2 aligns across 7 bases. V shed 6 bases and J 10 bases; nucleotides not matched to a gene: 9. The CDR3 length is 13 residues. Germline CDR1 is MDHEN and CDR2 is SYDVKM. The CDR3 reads CASRGLTSREQFF. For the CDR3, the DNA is TGTGCCAGCAGGGGTTTGACTAGCCGCGAGCAGTTCTTC.

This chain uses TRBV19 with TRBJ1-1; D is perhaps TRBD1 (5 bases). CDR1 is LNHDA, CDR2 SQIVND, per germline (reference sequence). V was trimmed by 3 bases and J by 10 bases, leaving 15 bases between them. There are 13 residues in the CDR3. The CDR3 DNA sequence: TGTGCCAGTAGTATCTTGGGCGGGGGTGGAGCTTTCTTT. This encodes CASSILGGGGAFF. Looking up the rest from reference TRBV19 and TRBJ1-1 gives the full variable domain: DGGITQSPKYLFRKEGQNVTLSCEQNLNHDAMYWYRQDPGQGLRLIYYSQIVNDFQKGDIAEGYSVSREKKESFPLTVTSAQKNPTAFYLCASSILGGGGAFFGQGTRLTVV.

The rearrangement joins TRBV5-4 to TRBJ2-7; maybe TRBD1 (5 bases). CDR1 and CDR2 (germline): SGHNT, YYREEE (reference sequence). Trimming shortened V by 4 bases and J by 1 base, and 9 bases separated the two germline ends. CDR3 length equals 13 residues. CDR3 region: CASSPDISYEQYF. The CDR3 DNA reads TGTGCCAGCAGCCCGGACATTTCCTACGAGCAGTACTTC.

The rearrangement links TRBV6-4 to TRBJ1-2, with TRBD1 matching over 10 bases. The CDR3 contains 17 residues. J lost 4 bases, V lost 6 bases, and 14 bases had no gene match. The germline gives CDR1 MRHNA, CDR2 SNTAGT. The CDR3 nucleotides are TGTGCCAGCAGCGCCCAACCCGGGACAGGGGCCCCCTATGGCTACACCTTC. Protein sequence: CASSAQPGTGAPYGYTF.

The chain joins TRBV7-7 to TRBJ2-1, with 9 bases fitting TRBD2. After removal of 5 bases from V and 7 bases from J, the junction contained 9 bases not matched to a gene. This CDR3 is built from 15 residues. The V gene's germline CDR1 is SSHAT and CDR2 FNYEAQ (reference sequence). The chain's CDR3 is CASSRGVTSGNEQFF. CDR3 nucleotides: TGTGCCAGCAGCAGGGGGGTGACTAGCGGTAATGAGCAGTTCTTC.